This note documents a single T cell receptor (beta chain) sequence. Its antigen is currently unknown. This sample is part of a study of T cell responses to AZD1222 COVID-19 vaccine. Measured with immunoSEQ multiplex PCR; TCRdb has only the in-frame clones, and not every one. This sample has roughly 260,000 clones, with 85% to 95% found just once. General study findings and limits: Nearly half of spike-specific TCRs reportedly target unmutated variant regions. Just five or six AZD1222 recipients were seropositive at baseline. Only after the peak T cell response were repertoires sampled. Two doses of AZD1222 preceded a rise in Spike-specific TCR breadth and depth.

This CDR3 is 14 amino acids long. Germline values: CDR1 SGHRS, CDR2 YFSETQ. With V trimmed by 8 bases and J by 2 bases, 5 bases remained unmatched. Sequencing was performed on peripheral blood, taken on day 0 of AZD1222 vaccination. V gene TRBV5-1 combines with J gene TRBJ2-2, with TRBD1 matching over 8 bases. This receptor was identified in an adult in good health. The CDR3 DNA is TGCGCCAGTACCGGGACAGGCAACACCGGGGAGCTGTTTTTT. It is translated as CASTGTGNTGELFF.